The sequence of this TCR beta chain was determined in a study of vaccination effects on CD4 cells after COVID-19. Sequencing was preceded by expansion of antigen-specific CD4+ T cells with viral peptide pools in the ViraFEST assay. Cells that had been cultured for 10 days were the source of isolated CD4+ T cells. Two doses of either BNT162b2 or mRNA-1273 were given to each participant. People in the vaccine group had not been infected with SARS-CoV-2 before, and their nucleocapsid antibodies were negative. Wells containing approximately 2 million PBMC each were cultured with roughly 10 IU/ml IL-2 and approximately 10 ug/ml peptides. The ends lost 6 bases at V and 0 bases at J; junction bases unmatched: 6. The CDR3 covers 16 residues. Germline V lookup: CDR1 SNHLY, CDR2 FYNNEI. Data came from immunoSEQ multiplex PCR; TCRdb stores just in-frame clones and leaves some out. The sample lists 57,000 or so clones; 73% were seen once.

Worth noting for this clone: No antigen is known for it.

The material was CD4+ T cells from PBMCs cultured with HCoV-229E spike peptides, obtained after COVID-19 vaccination. The rearrangement joins TRBV2 to TRBJ2-1; 9 nucleotides line up with TRBD1. The receptor's source is a human donor who received a COVID-19 vaccine. The CDR3, as DNA: TGTGCCAGCAGGGGGACAGGGTGGGCCTCCTACAATGAGCAGTTCTTC. It encodes CASRGTGWASYNEQFF.